These 7 T cell receptor beta chains came from one sample sequenced in a study of STAT5B mutations in CD4+ large granular lymphocyte leukemia (dated by TCRdb to about 2022). Library generation was performed with the immunoSEQ multiplex PCR assay. TCRdb obtained this table from immuneACCESS and retained in-frame rearrangements with V and J assigned. These tables miss some clones; where compared with another copy, unresolved V genes account for less than half of the shortfall, and the remainder is unexplained. Within this sample are approximately 19,000 clones, with roughly 65% of them counted one time only. 25% to 35% of the sample is held by the ten biggest clonotypes. The specimen was CD4+ T cells from blood buffy coats. These receptors came from a human donor in good health.

In DNA, the CDR3 is TGTGCCAGTAGTAGCGGGGGCAGGGGGCCAACTAATGAAAAACTGTTTTTT. It yields the protein CASSSGGRGPTNEKLFF. The rearrangement uses TRBV19 and TRBJ1-4, with 8 bases aligning to TRBD1. Germline values: CDR1 LNHDA, CDR2 SQIVND (reference sequence). Unmatched junction bases numbered 7, after V lost 4 bases and J lost 0 bases. CDR3 length: 17 amino acids.

This clone was seen more than once but under ten times. This rearrangement joins TRBV29-1 to TRBJ1-1; no reliable D call. V lost 4 bases and J 1 base, leaving 7 bases between the germline ends. The V gene's germline CDR1 is SQVTM and CDR2 ANQGSEA. CDR3 length equals 12 residues. CDR3 protein: CSVVRKNTEAFF. CDR3 DNA: TGCAGCGTTGTGCGTAAGAACACTGAAGCTTTCTTT. Filled out from reference TRBV29-1 and TRBJ1-1, the complete variable domain reads SAVISQKPSRDICQRGTSLTIQCQVDSQVTMMFWYRQQPGQSLTLIATANQGSEATYESGFVIDKFPISRPNLTFSTLTVSNMSPEDSSIYLCSVVRKNTEAFFGQGTRLTVV.

V and J are TRBV19 and TRBJ1-5; a possible D gene is TRBD1 (5 bases). Germline V gene lookup returns CDR1 LNHDA and CDR2 SQIVND (reference sequence). V gave up 6 bases and J gave up 6 bases, with 12 bases separating them. This CDR3 has 13 residues. The DNA of the CDR3 is TGTGCCAGTAGCCAGACGGGACCTCAGCCCCAGCATTTT. Residues: CASSQTGPQPQHF.

This clone has more than one count but fewer than ten. J is TRBJ2-2 and V is TRBV10-3; no clear D gene. Germline CDR1 and CDR2: ENHRY and SYGVKD. Between the trimmed V and J ends, which lost 1 base and 7 bases, there was a span of 7 bases. This CDR3 contains 13 residues. CDR3 DNA sequence: TGTGCCATCAGTGAGTTCCAGGACGGGGAGCTGTTTTTT. It yields the protein CAISEFQDGELFF.

In nucleotides, the CDR3 is TGTGCCAGCAGCTTAACCGGGACATCGTCTGGGACCCAGTACTTC. Amino acids: CASSLTGTSSGTQYF. V usage is TRBV7-2 and J usage is TRBJ2-5; D possibly corresponds to TRBD1 (6 bases). The germline V gene encodes CDR1 SGHTA and CDR2 FQGNSA. This CDR3 contains 15 residues. V lost 2 bases and J 7 bases, leaving 17 bases between the germline ends.

In its sample, this clone was seen once. The chain's CDR3 is CASSRTTGGTGELFF. The CDR3, as DNA: TGTGCCAGCAGCCGAACGACAGGGGGTACCGGGGAGCTGTTTTTT. The chain uses TRBV7-3 and TRBJ2-2; 9 nucleotides match TRBD1. Unmatched junction bases numbered 6, after V lost 5 bases and J lost 5 bases. Germline CDR1 SGHTA, CDR2 FQGTGA. CDR3 length: 15 residues.

The chain carries TRBV19 and TRBJ1-2; TRBD1 is a possible D gene (5 bases). CDR3 size: 12 residues. Germline CDR1 reads LNHDA; CDR2 reads SQIVND (reference sequence). V was trimmed by 5 bases and J by 2 bases, leaving 6 bases between them. CDR3 DNA sequence: TGTGCCAGTAGTGGACAAAACTATGGCTACACCTTC. It yields the protein CASSGQNYGYTF.